The 30 T cell receptor beta chains below were found in one sample sequenced in a study of T cell responses to AZD1222 COVID-19 vaccine. Repertoires were generated with immunoSEQ multiplex PCR, while TCRdb's copy carries only in-frame clones and drops some. The table has around 140,000 clones, around nine tenths seen once; the top ten hold approximately 3.8%. Material: peripheral blood, obtained 28 days after the second AZD1222 dose. The receptors come from an adult who received the AZD1222 COVID-19 vaccine.

The chain carries TRBV15 and TRBJ2-5; D is perhaps TRBD1 or TRBD2 (6 bases each). From germline, CDR1 is LNHNV and CDR2 YYDKDF (reference sequence). The CDR3 is 15 residues long. V was clipped by 0 bases and J by 1 base, with 9 bases between them. DNA for the CDR3: TGTGCCACCAGCAGAGATCGGGGGCCCCAAGAGACCCAGTACTTC. Translation: CATSRDRGPQETQYF.

The sample holds one count of this clone. The gene calls are TRBV6-1 and TRBJ1-6, with 8 bases aligning to TRBD1. CDR1 is MNHNS, CDR2 SASEGT, per germline. This CDR3 has 14 residues. J lost 10 bases, V lost 3 bases, and 5 bases had no gene match. The CDR3 sequence: CASSEDREGSPLHF. CDR3 sequence (DNA): TGTGCCAGCAGTGAGGACAGGGAAGGATCACCCCTCCACTTT.

This clone was recorded a few times. The chain links TRBV5-8 to TRBJ1-1; tentatively, D is TRBD1 (5 bases). V lost 1 base and J lost 3, with 7 bases in between. The CDR3 is made up of 13 amino acids. The germline gives CDR1 SGHTS, CDR2 YDEGEE. The CDR3 nucleotides read TGTGCCAGCAGCTTGCGGGGCTACACTGAAGCTTTCTTT. Residues: CASSLRGYTEAFF.

This clone has just one count. J is TRBJ1-3 and V is TRBV18, with D tentatively TRBD1 (6 bases). The V gene's germline CDR1 is KGHSH and CDR2 LQKENI. The CDR3 consists of 17 residues. Trimming removed 3 bases at V and 3 bases at J, with 18 bases between. The CDR3 DNA follows: TGTGCCAGCTCACCGCGGACAGTCCTAGCGGGTGGAAACACCATATATTTT. This translates into CASSPRTVLAGGNTIYF. Together with reference TRBV18 and TRBJ1-3, the CDR3 gives the full variable domain: NAGVMQNPRHLVRRRGQEARLRCSPMKGHSHVYWYRQLPEEGLKFMVYLQKENIIDESGMPKERFSAEFPKEGPSILRIQQVVRGDSAAYFCASSPRTVLAGGNTIYFGEGSWLTVV.

This clone has only a few counts. The genes are TRBV7-9 and TRBJ1-3; D is perhaps TRBD1 (6 bases). Per the germline V gene, CDR1 is SEHNR and CDR2 is FQNEAQ (reference sequence). V shed 5 bases and J shed 2 bases, with 10 bases lying between them. This CDR3 is built from 14 residues. The CDR3 nucleotides are TGTGCCAGCAGCCTACAGGGAGCTGGAAACACCATATATTTT. Its protein is CASSLQGAGNTIYF.

V and J are TRBV7-8 and TRBJ1-5; unclear D gene. Germline loops: CDR1 SGHVS, CDR2 FQNEAQ. There are 16 residues in the CDR3. Trimming took 3 bases from V and 1 from J, leaving 13 bases between them. The CDR3 reads CASSFLTFGSNQPQHF. CDR3 sequence (DNA): TGTGCCAGCAGCTTTCTAACCTTTGGGAGCAATCAGCCCCAGCATTTT.

The V gene is TRBV14, the J gene TRBJ2-1; D remains unclear. The V and J ends lost 1 base and 12 bases respectively, with 13 bases between them. The CDR3 extends over 13 amino acids. Looked up from germline, CDR1 is SGHDN and CDR2 is FVKESK. The CDR3 sequence: CASSQGLAAPQFF. CDR3 DNA: TGTGCCAGCAGCCAAGGTCTCGCAGCGCCGCAGTTCTTC.

Here the CDR3 reads CASRVALRMGRKNTGELFF. The CDR3 nucleotides are TGTGCCAGCAGGGTTGCCCTCCGTATGGGCCGGAAGAACACCGGGGAGCTGTTTTTT. The chain recombines TRBV28 with TRBJ2-2; no clear D gene. Germline V gene sequence: CDR1 MDHEN, CDR2 SYDVKM. The CDR3 loop spans 19 amino acids. The V end was cut by 6 bases, the J end by 1 base, with 24 bases between.

This chain uses TRBV19 with TRBJ2-1, with D possibly matching TRBD1 (5 bases). In germline, CDR1 is LNHDA, CDR2 SQIVND (reference sequence). V was trimmed by 1 base and J by 7 bases, leaving 11 bases between them. The CDR3 spans 14 residues. This CDR3 reads CASSIVAGKNEQFF. The CDR3 DNA is TGTGCCAGTAGTATAGTGGCAGGGAAAAATGAGCAGTTCTTC.

V gene TRBV4-1 combines with J gene TRBJ1-1, with D perhaps matching TRBD1 (6 bases). This CDR3 region has 16 residues. In germline, CDR1 is MGHRA, CDR2 YSYEKL. V was trimmed by 2 bases and J by 6 bases, leaving 19 bases between them. The CDR3 region has the DNA TGCGCCAGCAGCCAATTGTCAGGGAGGGGGGGCCCTGAAGCTTTCTTT. It translates to CASSQLSGRGGPEAFF.

The chain links TRBV2 to TRBJ2-7; 14 bases agree with TRBD2. The CDR3 extends over 14 amino acids. CDR1 is SNHLY and CDR2 is FYNNEI in the germline V gene. V shed 6 bases, J shed 4 bases, and the junction held 2 bases outside the gene matches. CDR3 bases: TGTGCCAGCAGAAGGACTAGCGGGGGGTACGAGCAGTACTTC. Translated: CASRRTSGGYEQYF.

V and J are TRBV19 and TRBJ2-1; 8 positions agree with TRBD2. The germline V gene has CDR1 LNHDA and CDR2 SQIVND (reference sequence). The CDR3 runs 15 residues. Germline trimming cut 9 bases from V and 0 bases from J; bases unmatched to any gene: 7. The CDR3 spells CASGLAYSSYNEQFF. Here the CDR3 DNA reads TGTGCCAGCGGACTAGCTTACAGCTCCTACAATGAGCAGTTCTTC.

The chain uses TRBV7-9 and TRBJ2-7; D possibly corresponds to TRBD2 (6 bases). Germline V lookup: CDR1 SEHNR, CDR2 FQNEAQ (reference sequence). The CDR3 covers 12 residues. Trimming removed 5 bases at V and 5 bases at J, with 10 bases between. CDR3 sequence: CASSGGSHEQYF. CDR3 coding DNA: TGTGCCAGCAGCGGGGGGTCCCACGAGCAGTACTTC.

The chain has TRBV19 and TRBJ2-7, with a tentative D call TRBD2 (5 bases). This CDR3 has 13 amino acids. Germline CDR1 and CDR2: LNHDA and SQIVND (reference sequence). The V and J ends lost 6 bases and 0 bases respectively, with 9 bases between them. The CDR3, as DNA: TGTGCCAGTAGCCCGGGGATCTCCTACGAGCAGTACTTC. This translates into CASSPGISYEQYF.

This chain joins TRBV29-1 and TRBJ2-4; no clear D gene. V lost 4 bases, J lost 0 bases, and 10 bases lay in between. This CDR3 contains 14 residues. From germline, CDR1 is SQVTM and CDR2 ANQGSEA. The CDR3 spells CSVGTGLAKNIQYF. DNA of the CDR3: TGCAGCGTTGGGACGGGCCTAGCCAAAAACATTCAGTACTTC.

Judged by abundance, this clone is medium-sized. This rearrangement joins TRBV4-3 to TRBJ1-4, with a possible D match to TRBD1 (5 bases). The V gene lost 0 bases and the J gene lost 7 bases, with 24 bases spanning the gap. The CDR3 runs 19 residues. CDR1 LGHNA and CDR2 YSLEER come from the germline V gene. CDR3 residues: CASSQDRGRGWVTSEKLFF. The DNA for the CDR3 is TGCGCCAGCAGCCAAGATAGGGGTAGGGGATGGGTAACGAGTGAAAAACTGTTTTTT.

V gene TRBV5-6 combines with J gene TRBJ2-4; the D is unclear. The CDR3 covers 12 residues. From germline, CDR1 is SGHDT and CDR2 YYEEEE. Trimming took off 4 bases at V and 5 bases at J, with 7 bases between the two ends. CDR3 coding DNA: TGTGCCAGCAGCCACATCCAAAACATTCAGTACTTC. It codes for CASSHIQNIQYF.

The chain employs TRBV7-6 and TRBJ1-1; D is unresolved. The germline V gene has CDR1 SGHVS and CDR2 FNYEAQ. The V end lost 1 base, the J end lost 1 base, and 13 bases lay between the germline ends. The CDR3 extends over 16 amino acids. CDR3 loop: CASSLEVGLGNTEAFF. In DNA, the CDR3 is TGTGCCAGCAGCTTAGAAGTGGGTTTGGGGAACACTGAAGCTTTCTTT.

The V call is TRBV6-5, the J call TRBJ2-7; 8 nucleotides agree with TRBD1. V gave up 2 bases and J gave up 5 bases; unmatched junction bases: 5. Germline CDR1 reads MNHEY; CDR2 reads SVGAGI. CDR3 length equals 14 residues. The CDR3 DNA sequence: TGTGCCAGCAGTTACCCAGGACAGGGCCACGAGCAGTACTTC. It yields the protein CASSYPGQGHEQYF.

This sequence joins TRBV27 and TRBJ2-7, with D possibly TRBD1 on 6 matching bases. Germline V gene sequence: CDR1 MNHEY, CDR2 SMNVEV (reference sequence). V lost 3 bases and J 3 bases, leaving 12 bases between the germline ends. This CDR3 is built from 14 residues. CDR3 sequence (DNA): TGTGCCAGCAGTTTTAGGCTAGGGGGCTACGAGCAGTACTTC. Translating gives CASSFRLGGYEQYF.

This rearrangement joins TRBV14 to TRBJ2-1, with TRBD2 matching 9 bases. From germline, CDR1 is SGHDN and CDR2 FVKESK. Trimming cost V 6 bases and J 3 bases; bases outside gene matches: 6. This CDR3 comprises 15 residues. CDR3 bases: TGTGCCAGCAGGACCGGGACTAGCAGCTACAATGAGCAGTTCTTC. Protein product: CASRTGTSSYNEQFF.

The CDR3 nucleotides are TGTGCCAGCAGCCTAGCGGGTGTCCAGCCCCAGCATTTT. It encodes CASSLAGVQPQHF. V gene TRBV12-3 or TRBV12-4 combines with J gene TRBJ1-5; D not resolved. V lost 6 bases, J lost 7 bases, and 13 bases lay in between. This CDR3 is built from 13 residues.

This clone was counted between two and nine times. V and J are TRBV5-1 and TRBJ2-1; 11 bases match TRBD2. The CDR3 extends over 17 amino acids. V was clipped by 4 bases and J by 8 bases; unmatched bases: 14. Germline CDR1 SGHRS, CDR2 YFSETQ. CDR3 residues: CASSLLSGTSGFYEQFF. The CDR3 DNA is TGCGCCAGCAGCCTATTATCCGGGACTAGCGGTTTCTATGAGCAGTTCTTC.

The rearrangement joins TRBV12-3 or TRBV12-4 to TRBJ1-1; no clear D. The CDR3 spans 13 residues. Trimming left V 5 bases short and J 1 base short, with 8 bases between. CDR3 in amino acids: CASSPPPNTEAFF. DNA for the CDR3: TGTGCCAGCAGTCCCCCCCCGAACACTGAAGCTTTCTTT.

This chain joins TRBV7-8 and TRBJ2-1, with TRBD2 matching over 10 bases. The CDR3 has 16 amino acids. The V gene's germline CDR1 is SGHVS and CDR2 FQNEAQ. With V trimmed by 1 base and J by 8 bases, 8 bases remained unmatched. CDR3 residues: CASSLVPSGSMDEQFF. The CDR3 nucleotides read TGTGCCAGCAGCTTAGTACCTAGCGGGAGTATGGATGAGCAGTTCTTC.

This clone showed up just once. The chain has TRBV28 and TRBJ1-1; tentatively, D is TRBD1 (5 bases). Germline V lookup: CDR1 MDHEN, CDR2 SYDVKM. V dropped 6 bases and J dropped 4 bases, with 12 bases sitting between them. The CDR3 covers 13 residues. The CDR3 DNA follows: TGTGCCAGCAGCATGACAGACGTCACTGAAGCTTTCTTT. Amino acids: CASSMTDVTEAFF.

In DNA form, the CDR3 reads TGTGCCAGCAGCAAACGGAGTCAGCCGAGCACAGATACGCAGTATTTT. Its translation: CASSKRSQPSTDTQYF. This chain uses TRBV7-8 with TRBJ2-3; D is unclear. Germline V gene lookup returns CDR1 SGHVS and CDR2 FQNEAQ. This CDR3 spans 16 amino acids. The V end lost 5 bases, the J end lost 0 bases, and 15 bases lay between the germline ends. Together with reference TRBV7-8 and TRBJ2-3, the CDR3 gives the full variable domain: GAGVSQSPRYKVAKRGQDVALRCDPISGHVSLFWYQQALGQGPEFLTYFQNEAQLDKSGLPSDRFFAERPEGSVSTLKIQRTQQEDSAVYLCASSKRSQPSTDTQYFGPGTRLTVL.

This chain connects TRBV7-2 to TRBJ2-3; 8 positions match TRBD2. CDR3 length equals 15 residues. Per the germline V gene, CDR1 is SGHTA and CDR2 is FQGNSA. V lost 2 bases to trimming and J lost 4 bases; unmatched junction nucleotides: 5. The DNA of the CDR3 is TGTGCCAGCAGCTTATCGGGACTAGAGTCAGATACGCAGTATTTT. Translated: CASSLSGLESDTQYF. Drawing the rest from reference TRBV7-2 and TRBJ2-3, the complete variable domain is GAGVSQSPSNKVTEKGKDVELRCDPISGHTALYWYRQSLGQGLEFLIYFQGNSAPDKSGLPSDRFSAERTGGSVSTLTIQRTQQEDSAVYLCASSLSGLESDTQYFGPGTRLTVL.

The rearrangement joins TRBV6-4 to TRBJ2-3, with D possibly TRBD2 on 5 matching bases. Trimming stripped 4 bases from V and 2 bases from J, with 16 bases between. CDR1 is MRHNA and CDR2 is SNTAGT in the germline V gene. CDR3 size: 16 residues. The CDR3 is CASSGFPSRATDTQYF. The CDR3 DNA is TGTGCCAGCAGTGGTTTCCCCTCGCGGGCCACAGATACGCAGTATTTT.

V is TRBV27 and J is TRBJ2-1, with D hard to call. CDR1 is MNHEY and CDR2 is SMNVEV in the germline V gene (reference sequence). V was cut by 1 base and J by 6 bases, with 16 bases left in between. The CDR3 runs to 16 residues. The CDR3 protein is CASSLFRVPAGNEQFF. The CDR3 nucleotides are TGTGCCAGCAGTTTATTCCGAGTCCCGGCTGGCAATGAGCAGTTCTTC.